Listed below are T cell receptor beta chains from one sample, sequenced in a study of OX40 agonist ivuxolimab in advanced cancers. Sequencing was performed with immunoSEQ multiplex PCR; in TCRdb, only in-frame clones are kept and a portion is missing. The sample shows 100,000 to 140,000 clones, approximately 90% of them seen only once. Specimen: CD4+ or CD8+ T cells sorted from blood, collected in a trial of the OX40 agonist ivuxolimab. Source of these receptors: an adult with an advanced solid tumor such as melanoma, head and neck, liver or kidney cancer. Each CDR3 is given without its conserved first and last residue. A D gene is named only where the DNA matches it firmly.

d_gene	v_gene	j_gene	CDR3aa
-	TRBV5-1	TRBJ1-5	ASSFQGGQPQH
-	TRBV5-5	TRBJ2-7	ASSPRGGGGHEQY
-	TRBV18	TRBJ1-1	ASSRERGAF
TRBD2	TRBV5-4	TRBJ2-7	ASSLGGLAGASEQY
TRBD1	TRBV28	TRBJ2-7	ASSLISVAGGEQY
TRBD1	TRBV5-1	TRBJ2-1	ASSPLSGQGAIGEQF
TRBD1	TRBV5-4	TRBJ1-5	ASSVGTGGLLSNQPQH
TRBD2	TRBV6-6	TRBJ2-2	ASRRLADTGELF
TRBD2	TRBV27	TRBJ2-1	ASSFRAGENNEQF
TRBD1	TRBV5-5	TRBJ2-7	ASSPGTGVGHEQY
TRBD1	TRBV4-2	TRBJ2-7	ASSFPGTVYEQY
TRBD1	TRBV14	TRBJ1-2	ASSRATGAYGYT
-	TRBV7-6	TRBJ1-4	ASSLVYNEKLF
TRBD2	TRBV7-2	TRBJ2-2	ASSSPLAGGPGELF
-	TRBV7-9	TRBJ1-1	ASSSQTGNTEAF
-	TRBV6-5	TRBJ1-1	ASSYRPLTGKEAF
TRBD1	TRBV28	TRBJ2-7	ASSPSAGGYEQY
TRBD1	TRBV6-6	TRBJ1-5	ASSGAGGDNQPQH
TRBD1	TRBV28	TRBJ1-4	ATQGAREKLF
TRBD2	TRBV18	TRBJ2-2	ASSPRTPSGEGGTGELF
-	TRBV14	TRBJ1-3	ASSRQRPSGNTIY
-	TRBV5-1	TRBJ1-1	ASSSDRSMNTEAF
-	TRBV13	TRBJ1-1	ASSLRVNTEAF
-	TRBV19	TRBJ2-7	ASRESGGSSYEQY
TRBD2	TRBV7-3	TRBJ2-1	ASSLNPAGVTNNEQF
-	TRBV5-1	TRBJ2-1	ASRLGGLENEQF
TRBD2	TRBV18	TRBJ2-7	ASSPTASGRVYEQY
TRBD2	TRBV30	TRBJ2-5	AWRRGAVETQY
TRBD1	TRBV7-2	TRBJ1-2	ASSAGQSYGYT
TRBD1	TRBV5-6	TRBJ2-1	ASSLGDSLF
-	TRBV7-3	TRBJ2-2	ASSRTGELF
-	TRBV15	TRBJ1-4	ATSTKASRTNEKLF
-	TRBV28	TRBJ1-4	ASSLGGTSSEKLF
-	TRBV18	TRBJ1-5	ASSPDSNANQPQH
-	TRBV18	TRBJ1-1	ASSQGTMNTEAF
-	TRBV6-1	TRBJ2-1	ASSERVTGLAYNEQF
-	TRBV18	TRBJ2-5	ASSLQQETQY
TRBD1	TRBV7-2	TRBJ1-2	ASSPGTGQGYGYT
-	TRBV5-1	TRBJ1-3	AKGSGNTIY
TRBD1	TRBV12-5	TRBJ2-7	ASGLADRGAYEQY
-	TRBV11-2	TRBJ2-2	ASSLEGAGELF
-	TRBV6-6	TRBJ2-7	ASSYTRGPYEQY
TRBD1	TRBV6-1	TRBJ1-5	ASAQGVDSNQPQH
-	TRBV19	TRBJ1-2	ASSVASQNYGYT
TRBD1	TRBV28	TRBJ2-7	ASSLHRQGSYEQY
-	TRBV6-5	TRBJ1-5	ASRRDANQPQH
-	TRBV6-1	TRBJ1-2	ASREQHNYGYT
TRBD2	TRBV7-3	TRBJ2-7	ASSSTASGSLSEQY
-	TRBV1	TRBJ2-1	TSRKGSSYNEQF
-	TRBV11-2	TRBJ2-2	ASKEPNTGELF
TRBD2	TRBV5-1	TRBJ2-3	ASSIAGTSPTDTQY
-	TRBV7-9	TRBJ1-2	ASSSDPLPEGHT
TRBD1	TRBV7-3	TRBJ1-1	ASRGTGNTEAF
TRBD1	TRBV25-1	TRBJ2-7	ATKTGAHEQY
-	TRBV19	TRBJ2-3	ASTGGAPDTQY
-	TRBV29-1	TRBJ2-3	SVNPSVSTDTQY
-	TRBV6-5	-	ASSYSYGLAYEQY